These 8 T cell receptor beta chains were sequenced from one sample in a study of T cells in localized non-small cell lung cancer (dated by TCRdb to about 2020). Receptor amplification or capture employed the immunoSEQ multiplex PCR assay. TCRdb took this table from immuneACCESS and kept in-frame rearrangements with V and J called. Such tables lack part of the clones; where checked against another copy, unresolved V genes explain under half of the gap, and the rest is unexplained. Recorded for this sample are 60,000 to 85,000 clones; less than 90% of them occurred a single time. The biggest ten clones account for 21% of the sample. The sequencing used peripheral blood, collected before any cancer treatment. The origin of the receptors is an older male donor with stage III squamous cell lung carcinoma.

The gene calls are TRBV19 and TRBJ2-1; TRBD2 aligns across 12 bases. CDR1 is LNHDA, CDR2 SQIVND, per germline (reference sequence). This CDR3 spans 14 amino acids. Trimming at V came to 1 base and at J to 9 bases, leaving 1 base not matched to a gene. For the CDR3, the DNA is TGTGCCAGTAGTATAGGGACTAGCGGGGCTGAGCAGTTCTTC. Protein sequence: CASSIGTSGAEQFF.

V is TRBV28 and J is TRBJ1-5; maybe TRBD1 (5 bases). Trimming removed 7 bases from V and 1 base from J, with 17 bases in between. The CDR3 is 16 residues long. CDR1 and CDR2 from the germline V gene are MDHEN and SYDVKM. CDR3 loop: CASTRRGVGSNQPQHF. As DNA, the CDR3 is TGTGCCAGCACCCGAAGAGGGGTCGGGAGCAATCAGCCCCAGCATTTT.

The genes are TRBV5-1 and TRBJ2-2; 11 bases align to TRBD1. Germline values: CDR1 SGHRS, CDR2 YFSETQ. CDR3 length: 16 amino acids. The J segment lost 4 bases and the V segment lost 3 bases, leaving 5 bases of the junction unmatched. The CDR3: CASSWRTGGSTGELFF. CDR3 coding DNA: TGCGCCAGCAGCTGGCGGACAGGGGGCAGCACCGGGGAGCTGTTTTTT.

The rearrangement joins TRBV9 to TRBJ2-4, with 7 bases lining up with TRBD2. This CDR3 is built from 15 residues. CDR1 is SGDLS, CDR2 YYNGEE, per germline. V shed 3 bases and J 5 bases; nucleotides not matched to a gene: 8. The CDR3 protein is CASSARGGDENIQYF. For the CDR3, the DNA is TGTGCCAGCAGCGCCCGCGGGGGAGATGAAAACATTCAGTACTTC.

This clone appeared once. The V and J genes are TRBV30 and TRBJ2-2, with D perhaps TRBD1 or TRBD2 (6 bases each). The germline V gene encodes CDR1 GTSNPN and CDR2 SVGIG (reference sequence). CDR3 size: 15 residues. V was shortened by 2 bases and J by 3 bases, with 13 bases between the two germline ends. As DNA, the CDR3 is TGTGCCTGGAGTCCCGGGGGCGCCGACACCGGGGAGCTGTTTTTT. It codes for CAWSPGGADTGELFF.

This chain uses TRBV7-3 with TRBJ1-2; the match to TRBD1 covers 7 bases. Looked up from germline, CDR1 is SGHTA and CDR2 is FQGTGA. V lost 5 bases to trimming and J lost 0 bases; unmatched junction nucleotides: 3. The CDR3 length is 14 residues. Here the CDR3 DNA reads TGTGCCAGCAGCCCGACAGGGACTAACTATGGCTACACCTTC. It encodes CASSPTGTNYGYTF.

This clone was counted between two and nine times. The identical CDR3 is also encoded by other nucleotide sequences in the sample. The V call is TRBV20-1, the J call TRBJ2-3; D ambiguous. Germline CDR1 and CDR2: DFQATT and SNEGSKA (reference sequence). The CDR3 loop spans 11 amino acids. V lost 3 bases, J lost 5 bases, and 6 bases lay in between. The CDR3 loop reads CSASFGDTQYF. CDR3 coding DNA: TGCAGTGCTAGCTTTGGAGATACGCAGTATTTT.

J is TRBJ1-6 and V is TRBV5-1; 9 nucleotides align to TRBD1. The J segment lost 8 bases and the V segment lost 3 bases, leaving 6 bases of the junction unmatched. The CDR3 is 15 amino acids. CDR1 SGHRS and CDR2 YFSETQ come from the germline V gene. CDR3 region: CASSSGTGTYSPLHF. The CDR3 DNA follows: TGCGCCAGCAGCTCCGGGACAGGGACTTATTCACCCCTCCACTTT.